Below are 4 T cell receptor beta chains sequenced from a single sample in a study of blood T cell repertoires in COVID-19. Clones were sequenced by immunoSEQ multiplex PCR, and TCRdb holds only the in-frame ones, with some missing. The table includes more than 90,000 clones, 85% to 95% detected once. The material sequenced was peripheral blood. These receptor sequences come from a man between 50 and 59 years old with active COVID-19.

This clone was detected only a few times. The J gene is TRBJ2-2, the V gene TRBV5-1; 10 nucleotides match TRBD1. The CDR3 spans 16 residues. Unmatched junction bases numbered 5, after V lost 0 bases and J lost 6 bases. Germline V gene sequence: CDR1 SGHRS, CDR2 YFSETQ. CDR3: CASSLAGTGVPGELFF. CDR3 bases: TGCGCCAGCAGCTTGGCCGGGACAGGGGTACCCGGGGAGCTGTTTTTT.

The chain carries TRBV7-9 and TRBJ2-2; 11 positions agree with TRBD2. The CDR3 is 19 residues long. The germline CDR1 and CDR2 sequences are SEHNR and FQNEAQ (reference sequence). J lost 0 bases, V lost 6 bases, and 12 bases had no gene match. CDR3 loop: CASRWTGTSGGSNTGELFF. In DNA, the CDR3 is TGTGCCAGCAGGTGGACTGGGACTAGCGGAGGTTCGAACACCGGGGAGCTGTTTTTT.

The CDR3 DNA sequence: TGTGCCAGCAGCAACAGCGATGGAGGGGGGGATAATTCACCCCTCCACTTT. Its protein product is CASSNSDGGGDNSPLHF. V and J are TRBV7-9 and TRBJ1-6; D might be TRBD1 (6 bases). The germline V and J ends were trimmed by 5 bases and 5 bases, with 19 bases remaining between them. Germline CDR1 and CDR2: SEHNR and FQNEAQ (reference sequence). The CDR3 runs 17 residues.

The genes are TRBV2 and TRBJ2-1, with 7 bases matching TRBD2. J was trimmed by 4 bases and V by 9 bases; bases with no gene match: 9. Germline CDR1 SNHLY, CDR2 FYNNEI. The CDR3 has 14 residues. The CDR3 nucleotides read TGTGCCAGTTCCGGGACTACCCAATACAATGAGCAGTTCTTC. Its protein product is CASSGTTQYNEQFF.